A selection of T cell receptor beta chains follows, all from one sample in a study of cytomegalovirus exposure and HLA in healthy donors. This table comes from immunoSEQ multiplex PCR, and its TCRdb copy is limited to in-frame clones, with some not included. The top ten clones hold 1.7% of a sample with about 190,000 clones, around 88% of them seen once. The material sequenced was PBMCs. These receptors came from a middle-aged man in good health and CMV-seropositive. Each CDR3 is given with its conserved first and last residue. D genes are given only for firm matches. Rows give clone size only sometimes, using once, few, many, or a class for an expanded clone.

clone size	CDR3 length	D gene	V gene	J gene	CDR3 DNA	CDR3 protein
few	14	-	TRBV7-2	TRBJ1-1	TGTGCCAGCAGCCGACAACCAACAACGTCCGAAGCTTTCTTT	CASSRQPTTSEAFF
-	11	-	TRBV6-6	TRBJ2-7	TGTGCCAGCAGCTCCCAGTACGAGCAGTACTTC	CASSSQYEQYF
few	12	-	TRBV28	TRBJ2-7	TGTGCCAGCAGTGGAGGGGAAGGCGAGCAGTACTTC	CASSGGEGEQYF
-	15	TRBD1	TRBV18	TRBJ1-5	TGTGCCAGCTCCCCGGGACAGGGAGTGGGTCAGCCCCAGCATTTT	CASSPGQGVGQPQHF
once	15	-	TRBV7-9	TRBJ2-7	TGTTCCAGCAGCTTCTTGGGGGCCCTGTCCTACGAGCAGTACTTC	CSSSFLGALSYEQYF
few	15	-	TRBV18	TRBJ2-1	TGTGCCAGCTCACCAACAATCCGGGGGGCGAATGAGCAGTTCTTC	CASSPTIRGANEQFF
-	15	TRBD1	TRBV18	TRBJ2-7	TGTGCCAGCTCACCACCGGACAGGGGCGGGTACGAGCAGTACTTC	CASSPPDRGGYEQYF
-	15	-	TRBV9	TRBJ1-2	TGTGCCAGCAGCGTAGCTCGGGGAGGGGGTTATGGCTACACCTTC	CASSVARGGGYGYTF
-	13	TRBD2	TRBV6-1	TRBJ2-7	TGTGCCAGCCATGAAAGGGAGGGCTACGAGCAGTACTTC	CASHEREGYEQYF
-	13	TRBD1	TRBV5-4	TRBJ2-5	TGTGCCAGCAGCGGGACAGCCGAAGAGACCCAGTACTTC	CASSGTAEETQYF
-	21	-	TRBV4-1	TRBJ1-5	TGCGCCAGCAGCCAAGATCAAGGAACAGGGAGGGCCCAATATAGCAATCAGCCCCAGCATTTT	CASSQDQGTGRAQYSNQPQHF
-	18	-	TRBV5-4	TRBJ2-1	TGTGCCAGCAGCTTGGCAGGGGCGCGGGCTCGGGGCTTCAATGAGCAGTTCTTC	CASSLAGARARGFNEQFF
-	16	TRBD1	TRBV18	TRBJ1-1	TGTGCCAGCTCACCAGGGACAGGGGCGGAGAACACTGAAGCTTTCTTT	CASSPGTGAENTEAFF
-	18	-	TRBV1	TRBJ1-4	TGCACCAGCAGGGGGACAGGGGGCTTACAATTGGGTAATGAAAAACTGTTTTTT	CTSRGTGGLQLGNEKLFF
few	14	-	TRBV4-2	TRBJ1-1	TGTGCCAGCAGCCGGTCGACAGAGAACACTGAAGCTTTCTTT	CASSRSTENTEAFF
-	15	-	TRBV11-1	TRBJ1-5	TGTGCCAGCAGCCCAACAGGGAGCGGCAATCAGCCCCAGCATTTT	CASSPTGSGNQPQHF
-	15	TRBD2	TRBV28	TRBJ2-3	TGTGCCAGCAGCGTGACTAGCGGGATCACAGATACGCAGTATTTT	CASSVTSGITDTQYF
once	13	-	TRBV27	TRBJ2-5	TGTGCCAGCAGTATGGGACTTCAGGAGACCCAGTACTTC	CASSMGLQETQYF
-	14	-	TRBV5-6	TRBJ2-3	TGTGCCAGCAGCTTTCCTGGGGCAACAGATACGCAGTATTTT	CASSFPGATDTQYF
-	13	TRBD1	TRBV6-5	TRBJ2-7	TGTGCCAGCAGTCAGGACAGGACCTACGAGCAGCACTTC	CASSQDRTYEQHF
few	14	-	TRBV6-5	TRBJ1-5	TGTGCCAGCAACAGGCCAGTTAGCAATCAGCCCCAGCATTTT	CASNRPVSNQPQHF
-	14	-	TRBV7-9	TRBJ1-1	TGTGCCAGCAGCTCAGGGGTGAAGAACACTGAAGCTTTCTTT	CASSSGVKNTEAFF
-	14	-	TRBV7-2	TRBJ2-7	TGTGCCAGCAGCTCACAGGGTAGCTCCTACGAGCAGTACTTC	CASSSQGSSYEQYF
-	13	-	TRBV7-8	TRBJ1-1	TGTGCCAGCAGCTTAAATCGGTTCACTGAAGCTTTCTTT	CASSLNRFTEAFF
-	15	-	TRBV5-1	TRBJ1-3	TGCGCCAGCAGCTTGGAGGGGGACTCTGGAAACACCATATATTTT	CASSLEGDSGNTIYF
-	12	-	TRBV19	TRBJ2-7	TGTGCCAGTAGTTTCGGAGGGGCCGAGCAGTACTTC	CASSFGGAEQYF
-	14	-	TRBV11-2	TRBJ2-7	TGTGCCAGCAGCTCAGCCCGGGGATCCTACGAGCAGTACTTC	CASSSARGSYEQYF
-	17	TRBD1	TRBV5-1	TRBJ2-1	TGCGCCAGCAGCTGGGGGTACCGGGACAGTTCCTACAATGAGCAGTTCTTC	CASSWGYRDSSYNEQFF
-	13	-	TRBV28	TRBJ1-2	TGTGCCAGCAGTTCTATAAATGACTATGGCTACACCTTC	CASSSINDYGYTF
-	18	-	TRBV18	TRBJ1-3	TGTGCCAGCTCACCACTTTCTTCCGGGAAAAATTCTGGAAACACCATATATTTT	CASSPLSSGKNSGNTIYF
-	15	-	TRBV15	TRBJ2-2	TGTGCCACCAGCAGTTCCCCAGCGGCCACCGGGGAGCTGTTTTTT	CATSSSPAATGELFF
-	13	-	TRBV6-1	TRBJ1-2	TGTGCCAGCAGTGAGAGACAGGCCTATGGCTACACCTTC	CASSERQAYGYTF
-	15	TRBD1	TRBV30	TRBJ2-3	TGTGCCTGGAGTGAAAAGGGGGCGAGCACAGATACGCAGTATTTT	CAWSEKGASTDTQYF
-	16	-	TRBV12-2	TRBJ2-7	TGTGCAAGTCGCTTTCTCTGCGACCAGCGGTGCTACGAGCAGTACTTC	CASRFLCDQRCYEQYF
-	18	TRBD2	TRBV25-1	TRBJ2-1	TGTGCCAGCAGTGCGGGTAGCGGGAGGGCCTGGGGCTGGAATGAGCAGTTCTTC	CASSAGSGRAWGWNEQFF
once	13	-	TRBV28	TRBJ1-5	TGTGCCAGCAGATTTAATAGCAATCAGCCCCAGCATTTT	CASRFNSNQPQHF
few	15	TRBD2	TRBV6-1	TRBJ2-7	TGTGCCAGCAGTGCTATAGCGGGCGGGAGGGCCGAGCAGTACTTC	CASSAIAGGRAEQYF
-	15	TRBD2	TRBV12-5	TRBJ2-1	TGTGCTAGTGGTTTGGAGACTAGCGGGGTCAATGAGCAGTTCTTC	CASGLETSGVNEQFF
-	16	TRBD2	TRBV9	TRBJ2-1	TGTGCCAGCAGCGGACTAGCGGGGTCCTCCTACCATGAGCAGTTCTTC	CASSGLAGSSYHEQFF
-	14	-	TRBV6-6	TRBJ2-5	TGTGCCAGCAGTTACCCCGGGGCGGGGGAGACCCAGTACTTC	CASSYPGAGETQYF
-	15	TRBD1	TRBV10-3	TRBJ2-5	TGTGCCATCAGTGGGGGGACAGGGTCCCAAGAGACCCAGTACTTC	CAISGGTGSQETQYF
-	14	-	TRBV5-1	TRBJ2-2	TGCGCCAGCAGCTTGGACGCCCCGGGCGGGGAGCTGTTTTTT	CASSLDAPGGELFF
once	15	-	TRBV5-4	TRBJ2-1	TGTGCCAGCAGCTTGGGGGGGGCGACTAGCTCCTTTCAGTTCTTC	CASSLGGATSSFQFF
-	16	TRBD2	TRBV9	TRBJ2-2	TGTGCCAGCAGCGTAGGCCTAGCGGGAGGGTCCGGGGAGCTGTTTTTT	CASSVGLAGGSGELFF
-	15	TRBD1	TRBV19	TRBJ1-1	TGTGCCAGTAGTAGTCCACTCGGACAGGGGAAGGAAGCTTTCTTT	CASSSPLGQGKEAFF
-	15	-	TRBV5-1	TRBJ2-7	TGCGCCAGCAGCTTGCGTTCGCGGGGATCGGACGAGCAGTACTTC	CASSLRSRGSDEQYF